These T cell receptor beta chains were read from a single sample in a study of blood T cells in healthy people across ages. TCRdb re-derived calls from the 5' RACE reads in MiXCR, one entry per CDR3 protein. Found here are 710,000 or so distinct CDR3 sequences, less than 40% of them singletons; the top ten hold approximately 15%. What was sequenced was blood. All receptors derive from a woman of 80 years or more in good health. Both conserved end residues are part of each CDR3. The D gene is left open where the match is weak. Part of the rows lack a size; the others show once, few, many or a class for expanded clones.

cdr3_nt	cdr3_aa	clone_size	v_call	j_call	cdr3_length	d_call
TGTACCAGCAGCTTAGCTGGCAGCAGGGAAGACTATGGCTACACCTTC	CTSSLAGSREDYGYTF	-	TRBV7-6	TRBJ1-2	16	-
TGCGCCAGCAGCTTTGGCAACAACTATGGCTACACCTTC	CASSFGNNYGYTF	-	TRBV5-1	TRBJ1-2	13	-
TGTGCCAGCAGTGAACTTGGAGGGTCATCCTACGAGCAGTACTTC	CASSELGGSSYEQYF	many	TRBV6-5	TRBJ2-7	15	-
TGTGCCAGCAGTTTAGATGGTTCAGGGGGGGCTCTTGGGGCCAACGTCCTGACTTTC	CASSLDGSGGALGANVLTF	many	TRBV12-3/TRBV12-4	TRBJ2-6	19	-
TGCAGTGCTACCCTCGGACTAGCCGGCGAGCAGTACTTC	CSATLGLAGEQYF	many	TRBV20-1	TRBJ2-7	13	TRBD2
TGTGCCAGCAGTTTAACGTGGGACTCGAATTCACCCCTCCACTTT	CASSLTWDSNSPLHF	many	TRBV7-3	TRBJ1-6	15	-
TGCAGCGTTGAAACGGGACAGAGGTGGGAGACCCAGTACTTC	CSVETGQRWETQYF	many	TRBV29-1	TRBJ2-5	14	TRBD1
TGTGCCAGCAACTTCGACTATAGCAATCAGCCCCAGCATTTT	CASNFDYSNQPQHF	once	TRBV7-9	TRBJ1-5	14	-
TGCGCCAGCAGCCAGAGCGTAACAGGGGGCAATGAGCAGTTCTTC	CASSQSVTGGNEQFF	-	TRBV5-1	TRBJ2-1	15	TRBD1
TGCGCCAGCAGCTTCAGCGGGGGGAACAATGAGCAGTTCTTC	CASSFSGGNNEQFF	many	TRBV5-1	TRBJ2-1	14	TRBD2
TGCGCCAGCAGCTTGGGATGGGGCGGGGGCCCGCTCGAGCAGTACTTC	CASSLGWGGGPLEQYF	many	TRBV5-1	TRBJ2-7	16	-
TGTGCCATCAGTCCAGGGCAAGCTGCTGGGGCCTATGGCTACACCTTC	CAISPGQAAGAYGYTF	few	TRBV10-3	TRBJ1-2	16	-
TGTGCCAGCTTTATCCCTCCCGTATCGAGCTATGGCTACACCTTC	CASFIPPVSSYGYTF	many	TRBV7-2	TRBJ1-2	15	-
TGTGCCAGCGGCCTACTGGGACAGGGCTACGAGCAGTACTTC	CASGLLGQGYEQYF	-	TRBV6-5	TRBJ2-7	14	TRBD1
TGCAGCGTGAGAGCCGGGACAGGGTCGCACTATGGCTACACCTTC	CSVRAGTGSHYGYTF	few	TRBV29-1	TRBJ1-2	15	TRBD1
TGCAGTGCTACCGGGGACAGGGGTCCTTACGAGCAGTACTTC	CSATGDRGPYEQYF	many	TRBV20-1	TRBJ2-7	14	TRBD1
TGCAGTGTGGAAGTGGGCAGGGACACTGAAGCTTTCTTT	CSVEVGRDTEAFF	many	TRBV20-1	TRBJ1-1	13	-